The sequence of this TCR beta chain was determined in a study of CD8 T cells in ankylosing spondylitis. The V gene's germline CDR1 is SGHRS and CDR2 YFSETQ. The junction had 4 bases not matched to a gene; V was cut back by 4 bases and J by 1 base. CDR3 length equals 16 residues. This clonotype was counted at least ten times. A single record per CDR3 protein comes from TCRdb applying MiXCR to the 5' RACE reads. The top ten clones hold roughly 8.3% of a sample with a few hundred thousand distinct CDR3 sequences, about 19% of them seen once. The J gene is TRBJ2-2, the V gene TRBV5-1; 10 bases align to TRBD2. Source material: blood, either unsorted or a sorted T cell fraction (not recorded which). The receptor was derived from a male donor with ankylosing spondylitis or in good health (not recorded which). This chain's CDR3 is CASSPRTSGNTGELFF. In nucleotides, the CDR3 is TGCGCCAGCAGCCCCCGGACTAGCGGGAACACCGGGGAGCTGTTTTTT.